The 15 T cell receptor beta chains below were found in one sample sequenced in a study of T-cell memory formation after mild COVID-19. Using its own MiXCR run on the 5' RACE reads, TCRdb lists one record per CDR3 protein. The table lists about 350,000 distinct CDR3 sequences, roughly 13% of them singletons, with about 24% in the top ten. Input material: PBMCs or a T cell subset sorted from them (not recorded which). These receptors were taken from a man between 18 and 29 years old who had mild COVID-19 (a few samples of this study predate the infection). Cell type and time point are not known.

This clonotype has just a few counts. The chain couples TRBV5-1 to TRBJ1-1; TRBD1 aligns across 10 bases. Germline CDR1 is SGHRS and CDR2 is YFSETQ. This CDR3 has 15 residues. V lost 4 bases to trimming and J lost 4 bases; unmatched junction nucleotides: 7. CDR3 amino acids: CASSPRDRGATEAFF. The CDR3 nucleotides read TGCGCCAGCAGCCCCCGGGACAGGGGAGCCACTGAAGCTTTCTTT.

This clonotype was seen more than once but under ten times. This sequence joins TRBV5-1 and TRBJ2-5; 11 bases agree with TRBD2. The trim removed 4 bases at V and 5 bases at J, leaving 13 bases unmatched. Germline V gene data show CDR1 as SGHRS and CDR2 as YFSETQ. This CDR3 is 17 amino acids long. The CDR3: CASSPGKISGGAETQYF. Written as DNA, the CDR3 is TGCGCCAGCAGCCCCGGGAAGATTAGCGGGGGGGCTGAGACCCAGTACTTC.

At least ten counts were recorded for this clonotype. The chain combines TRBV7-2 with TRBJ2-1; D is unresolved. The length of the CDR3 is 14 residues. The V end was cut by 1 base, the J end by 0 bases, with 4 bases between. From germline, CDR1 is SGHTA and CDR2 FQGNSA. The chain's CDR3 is CASSLVPSYNEQFF. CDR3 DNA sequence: TGTGCCAGCAGCTTAGTGCCCTCCTACAATGAGCAGTTCTTC.

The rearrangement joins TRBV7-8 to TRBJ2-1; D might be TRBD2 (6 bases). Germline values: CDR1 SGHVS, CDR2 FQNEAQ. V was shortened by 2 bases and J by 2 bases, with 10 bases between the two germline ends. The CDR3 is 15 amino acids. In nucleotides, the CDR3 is TGTGCCAGCAGCTTACGGAGGGACCCCTACAATGAGCAGTTCTTC. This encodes CASSLRRDPYNEQFF.

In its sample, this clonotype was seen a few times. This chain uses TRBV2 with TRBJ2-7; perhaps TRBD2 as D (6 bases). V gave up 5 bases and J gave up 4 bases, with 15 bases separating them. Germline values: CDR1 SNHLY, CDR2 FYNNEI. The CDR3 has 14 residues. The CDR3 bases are TGTGCCAGCAGTCGGACACTAGGAGGGTACGAGCAGTACTTC. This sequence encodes CASSRTLGGYEQYF.

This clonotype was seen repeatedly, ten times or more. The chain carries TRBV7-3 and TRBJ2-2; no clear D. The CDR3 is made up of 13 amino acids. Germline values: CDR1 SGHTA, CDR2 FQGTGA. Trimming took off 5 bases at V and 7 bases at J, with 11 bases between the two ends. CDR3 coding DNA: TGTGCCAGCAGCCTGACTGTAGACGGGGAGCTGTTTTTT. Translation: CASSLTVDGELFF. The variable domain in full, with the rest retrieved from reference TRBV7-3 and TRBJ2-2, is GAGVSQTPSNKVTEKGKYVELRCDPISGHTALYWYRQSLGQGPEFLIYFQGTGAADDSGLPNDRFFAVRPEGSVSTLKIQRTERGDSAVYLCASSLTVDGELFFGEGSRLTVL.

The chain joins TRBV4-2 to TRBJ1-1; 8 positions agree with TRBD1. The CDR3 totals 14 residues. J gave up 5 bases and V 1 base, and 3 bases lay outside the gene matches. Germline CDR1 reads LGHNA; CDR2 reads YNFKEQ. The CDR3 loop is CASSQGRTGTEAFF. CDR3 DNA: TGTGCCAGCAGCCAAGGCAGGACAGGGACTGAAGCTTTCTTT.

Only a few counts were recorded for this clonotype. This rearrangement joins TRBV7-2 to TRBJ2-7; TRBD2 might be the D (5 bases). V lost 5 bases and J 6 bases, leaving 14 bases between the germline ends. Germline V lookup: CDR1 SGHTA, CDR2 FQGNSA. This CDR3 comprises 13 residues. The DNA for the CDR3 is TGTGCCAGCAGCCCGCGCCGAGGGAGCGAGCAGTACGTC. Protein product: CASSPRRGSEQYV.

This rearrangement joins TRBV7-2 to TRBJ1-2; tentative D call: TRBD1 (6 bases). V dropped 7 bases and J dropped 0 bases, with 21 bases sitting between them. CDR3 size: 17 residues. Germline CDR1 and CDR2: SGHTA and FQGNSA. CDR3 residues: CASTQGQRGWTNYGYTF. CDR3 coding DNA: TGTGCCAGCACCCAAGGCCAAAGGGGGTGGACTAACTATGGCTACACCTTC.

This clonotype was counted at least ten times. CDR3 region: CASSLAGTYEQYF. The DNA of the CDR3 is TGTGCCAGCAGTTTGGCTGGAACCTACGAGCAGTACTTC. The chain carries TRBV7-2 and TRBJ2-7; D not certain. Between the trimmed V and J ends, which lost 6 bases and 2 bases, there was a span of 11 bases. This CDR3 has 13 residues. The germline gives CDR1 SGHTA, CDR2 FQGNSA. Full variable domain (outside the CDR3, taken from reference TRBV7-2 and TRBJ2-7): GAGVSQSPSNKVTEKGKDVELRCDPISGHTALYWYRQSLGQGLEFLIYFQGNSAPDKSGLPSDRFSAERTGGSVSTLTIQRTQQEDSAVYLCASSLAGTYEQYFGPGTRLTVT.

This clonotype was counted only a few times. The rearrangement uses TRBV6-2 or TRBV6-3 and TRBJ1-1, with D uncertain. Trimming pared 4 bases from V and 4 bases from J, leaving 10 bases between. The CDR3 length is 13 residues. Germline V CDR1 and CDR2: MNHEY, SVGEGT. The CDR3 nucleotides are TGTGCCAGCAGTTTTGGGTGGGGCACTGAAGCTTTCTTT. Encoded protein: CASSFGWGTEAFF.

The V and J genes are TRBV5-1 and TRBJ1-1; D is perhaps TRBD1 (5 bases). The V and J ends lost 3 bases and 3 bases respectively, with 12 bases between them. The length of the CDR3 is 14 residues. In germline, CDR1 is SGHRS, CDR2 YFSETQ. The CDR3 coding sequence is TGCGCCAGCAGCTCCCAGGGATTCCACACTGAAGCTTTCTTT. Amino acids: CASSSQGFHTEAFF.

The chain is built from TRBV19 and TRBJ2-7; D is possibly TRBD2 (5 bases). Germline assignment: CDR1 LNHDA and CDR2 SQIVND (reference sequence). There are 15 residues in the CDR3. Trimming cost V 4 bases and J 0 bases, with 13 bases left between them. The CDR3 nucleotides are TGTGCCAGTAGTAGACGGGAATCAAGCTCCTACGAGCAGTACTTC. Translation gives CASSRRESSSYEQYF.

The CDR3 spells CASSPRRGRNNGYTF. In DNA, the CDR3 is TGTGCCAGCTCACCACGCAGGGGGCGCAACAATGGCTACACCTTC. V is TRBV18 and J is TRBJ1-2, with 8 bases lining up with TRBD1. Germline V gene lookup returns CDR1 KGHSH and CDR2 LQKENI. The CDR3 totals 15 residues. With V trimmed by 1 base and J by 6 bases, 7 bases remained unmatched.

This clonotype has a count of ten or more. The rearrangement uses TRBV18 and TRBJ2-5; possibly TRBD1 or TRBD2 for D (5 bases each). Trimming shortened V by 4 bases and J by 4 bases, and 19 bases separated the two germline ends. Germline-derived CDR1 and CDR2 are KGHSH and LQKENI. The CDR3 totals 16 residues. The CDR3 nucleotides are TGTGCCAGCTCACGGGGGTTCCGGGACGCGAGAGAGACCCAGTACTTC. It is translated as CASSRGFRDARETQYF.